This TCR beta chain was sequenced for a study of control samples from healthy donors and cancer patients. Clones were read by immunoSEQ multiplex PCR, and TCRdb kept only the in-frame ones, dropping some. This table has more than 150,000 clones, approximately 92% appearing once. The CDR3 has 12 amino acids. The V end lost 4 bases, the J end lost 4 bases, and 5 bases lay between the germline ends. In this sample, this clone turned up once. The sample taken for sequencing was blood. This receptor was taken from a man in his late teens or twenties in good health. The chain carries TRBV12-3 or TRBV12-4 and TRBJ1-3; D ambiguous. Here the CDR3 DNA reads TGTGCCAGCAGTTATCAGGGAAACACCATATATTTT. Protein: CASSYQGNTIYF.